These T cell receptor beta chains were read from a single sample in a study of early T cells in non-severe SARS-CoV-2 infection. Each CDR3 protein gets one entry after TCRdb re-called the 5' RACE reads with MiXCR. The table includes over 35,000 distinct CDR3 sequences, approximately 6.3% detected once. Sequenced here: whole blood, sampled at baseline. Source of these receptors: an adult who was a healthcare worker with PCR-confirmed SARS-CoV-2 infection or an uninfected control (not recorded which). The CDR3 runs from the conserved cysteine through the conserved F or W. D genes are given only for firm matches. Not all rows give a size; the values are once, few, many and, for expanded clones, a class.

J gene | D gene | clone size | V gene | CDR3 DNA | CDR3 protein
TRBJ2-2 | TRBD1 | . | TRBV5-1 | TGCGCCAGCAGCCCCAAAGGGACAGGGGCCTTAAACACCGGGGAGCTGTTTTTT | CASSPKGTGALNTGELFF
TRBJ2-7 | . | many | TRBV27 | TGTGCCAGCAGTTTCAGCGGGTACGAGCAGTACTTC | CASSFSGYEQYF
TRBJ2-1 | TRBD2 | few | TRBV4-1 | TGCGCCAGCAGCCAAGATGCTAGCGGGTACTGGAATGAGCAGTTCTTC | CASSQDASGYWNEQFF
TRBJ1-5 | . | . | TRBV19 | TGTGCCAGTAGTATAGGCACGATTTACAATCAGCCCCAGCATTTT | CASSIGTIYNQPQHF
TRBJ2-6 | . | many | TRBV6-5 | TGTGCCAGCAGTAGAAGGAGGAGCTCTGGGGCCAACGTCCTGACTTTC | CASSRRRSSGANVLTF
TRBJ2-4 | . | . | TRBV20-1 | TGCAGTGCTAACCGGGCCCAGGGATTCATTCAGTACTTC | CSANRAQGFIQYF
TRBJ2-5 | TRBD1 | few | TRBV29-1 | TGCAGCGTTGTAAGGTTTCCGGGACAGGGGGGAGGAGAGACCCAGTACTTC | CSVVRFPGQGGGETQYF
TRBJ1-4 | . | few | TRBV28 | TGTGCCAGCACGGGCAGGACTAATGAAAAACTGTTTTTT | CASTGRTNEKLFF
TRBJ2-7 | . | . | TRBV7-2 | TGTGCCAGCAGCTTAACTGACAGACGGAACGAGCAGTACTTC | CASSLTDRRNEQYF
TRBJ1-5 | . | many | TRBV3-1 | TGTGCCAGCAGCCAGCTGGGTTATCAGCCCCAGCATTTT | CASSQLGYQPQHF
TRBJ2-7 | . | . | TRBV20-1 | TGCAGTGCTAGAGATAGAATGGATAACTCCTACGAGCAGTACTTC | CSARDRMDNSYEQYF
TRBJ2-1 | . | once | TRBV5-1 | TGCGCCAGCAGCTCCGGGGCAGGGTCCCCTGAGCAGTTCTTC | CASSSGAGSPEQFF
TRBJ2-1 | TRBD1 | many | TRBV20-1 | TGCAGTGCTTGGGACAGCAACTACAATGAGCAGTTCTTC | CSAWDSNYNEQFF
TRBJ1-1 | . | many | TRBV20-1 | TGCAGTGCGAGTGACAAGAACACTGAAGCTTTCTTT | CSASDKNTEAFF
TRBJ2-7 | TRBD1 | many | TRBV29-1 | TGCAGCGTAACAGGGGGCTACGAGCAGTACTTC | CSVTGGYEQYF
TRBJ2-6 | . | many | TRBV7-2 | TGTGCCAGCAGCCCTCCTTCGGCTGGGGCCAACGTCCTGACTTTC | CASSPPSAGANVLTF
TRBJ1-2 | TRBD1 | few | TRBV20-1 | TGCAGTGCTAGTTCCCCCGGACAGGCCGGCTACACCTTC | CSASSPGQAGYTF
TRBJ2-1 | . | . | TRBV27 | TGTGCCAGCAGTTTCATGGGATTACTCGGCGCAGATGAGCAGTTCTTC | CASSFMGLLGADEQFF
TRBJ2-5 | . | many | TRBV20-1 | TGCAGTGCTCCGCCCGGTAAAGAGACCCAGTACTTC | CSAPPGKETQYF
TRBJ2-6 | . | . | TRBV11-2 | TGTGCCAGCAGCTCCAAGGGCTCTGGGGCCAACGTCCTGACTTTC | CASSSKGSGANVLTF
TRBJ1-2 | TRBD1 | . | TRBV6-6 | TGTGTCATCAACAAGCAGGGGGACTATGGCTACACCTTC | CVINKQGDYGYTF
TRBJ2-4 | TRBD1 | few | TRBV12-3/TRBV12-4 | TGTGCCAGCAGTCTTTTCCCTGAGGGGGCTGGCAAAAACATTCAGTACTTC | CASSLFPEGAGKNIQYF
TRBJ2-3 | TRBD2 | few | TRBV18 | TGTGCCAGCTCACCGGGACTAGCGGGGGCAGATACGCAGTATTTT | CASSPGLAGADTQYF
TRBJ2-3 | . | . | TRBV5-4 | TGTGCCAGCAGCTTGATACAGGAGGTCACAGATACGCAGTATTTT | CASSLIQEVTDTQYF
TRBJ1-5 | . | many | TRBV10-3 | TGTGCCATCAGTGTTGGGCAGGGCGATCAGCCCCAGCATTTT | CAISVGQGDQPQHF
TRBJ1-1 | . | few | TRBV18 | TGTGCCAGCTCCCCTGGAAGGAGTTGGGTGAACACTGAAGCTTTCTTT | CASSPGRSWVNTEAFF
TRBJ2-7 | . | few | TRBV6-2/TRBV6-3 | TGTGCCAGCAGTTACCCCGAGCGACGCTACGAGCAGTACTTC | CASSYPERRYEQYF
TRBJ1-4 | TRBD1 | many | TRBV5-1 | TGCGCCAGCAGCCCTATACAGGGGGCTAATGAAAAACTGTTTTTT | CASSPIQGANEKLFF
TRBJ2-1 | . | . | TRBV27 | TGTGCCAGCAGTCTCACCGGGGGGACAAGCTACAATGAGCAGTTCTTC | CASSLTGGTSYNEQFF
TRBJ1-1 | . | many | TRBV29-1 | TGCAGCGTTGATCTCGGCGCTGAAGCTTTCTTT | CSVDLGAEAFF
TRBJ1-3 | TRBD1 | many | TRBV18 | TGTGCCAGCTCACCTTTATTGGACAGGAGCTCTGGAAACACCATATATTTT | CASSPLLDRSSGNTIYF
TRBJ1-1 | . | many | TRBV30 | TGTGCCTGGTCACGGGCTGAAGCTTTCTTT | CAWSRAEAFF
TRBJ2-7 | . | few | TRBV4-1 | TGCGCCAGCAGCCACCACAGCTCCTACGAGCAGTACTTC | CASSHHSSYEQYF
TRBJ1-2 | . | many | TRBV12-3/TRBV12-4 | TGTGCCAGCAGTATACAGGGATCTAACTATGGCTACACCTTC | CASSIQGSNYGYTF
TRBJ2-3 | TRBD1 | few | TRBV5-1 | TGCGCCAGCAGCCCCAGACAGGGACCAGATACGCAGTATTTT | CASSPRQGPDTQYF
TRBJ2-5 | . | . | TRBV30 | TGTGCCTGGAGTGTAGGGGGACTCGGTCGGCAGACCCAGTACTTC | CAWSVGGLGRQTQYF
TRBJ2-5 | . | many | TRBV30 | TGTGCCTGGAAATTCGGACGGCCGGAGACCCAGTACTTC | CAWKFGRPETQYF
TRBJ2-7 | TRBD2 | many | TRBV20-1 | TGCAGTGCTAGCGATACTAGCGGGGGGGCCTACGAGCAGTACTTC | CSASDTSGGAYEQYF
TRBJ1-1 | . | few | TRBV5-5 | TGTGCCAGCAGCTTTTTAAGTGTAACTGAAGCTTTCTTT | CASSFLSVTEAFF
TRBJ1-2 | . | many | TRBV20-1 | TGCAGTGCTAGAGGGATGGGACGCCGTAACTATGGCTACACCTTC | CSARGMGRRNYGYTF
TRBJ1-5 | . | many | TRBV6-2/TRBV6-3 | TGTGCCAGCAGTTACTCAGGGGAGCGCAATCAGCCCCAGCATTTT | CASSYSGERNQPQHF
TRBJ2-5 | . | few | TRBV7-9 | TGTGCCAGCAGCTTAGTGGCCACGCAAGAGACCCAGTACTTC | CASSLVATQETQYF
TRBJ2-7 | TRBD1 | many | TRBV7-9 | TGTGCCAGCAGCTCCAGGGGGCGAGGGGAGCAGTACTTC | CASSSRGRGEQYF
TRBJ2-1 | . | few | TRBV24-1 | TGTGCCACCAGTGACCCACTAGCTTCCGTCGGGCATGAGCAGTTCTTC | CATSDPLASVGHEQFF
TRBJ1-2 | TRBD1 | . | TRBV30 | TGTGCCTGGTACTTTCCGGGACAGGGCGGTGGCTACACCTTC | CAWYFPGQGGGYTF
TRBJ1-2 | . | many | TRBV20-1 | TGCAGTGCTAGCCCCGACAGTCCCAACTATGGCTACACCTTC | CSASPDSPNYGYTF
TRBJ1-2 | . | many | TRBV20-1 | TGCAGTGCTAGACCAGGAAGGTCTAACTATGGCTACACCTTC | CSARPGRSNYGYTF
TRBJ2-3 | . | . | TRBV11-2 | TGTGCCAGCAGCTTAGGACAGGCTACGCAGTATTTT | CASSLGQATQYF
TRBJ2-5 | . | . | TRBV18 | TGTGCCAGCTCACCTATCGGGCCGACTTCATCGGAGACCCGGTACTTC | CASSPIGPTSSETRYF
TRBJ2-5 | . | few | TRBV7-6 | TGTGCCAGCAGCCCGCCCGGGACCCAGTACTTC | CASSPPGTQYF
TRBJ2-7 | TRBD1 | many | TRBV7-2 | TGTGCCAGCAGCTGGGACAGCCCTCCCTACGAGCAGTACTTC | CASSWDSPPYEQYF
TRBJ2-7 | TRBD1 | . | TRBV7-8 | TGTGCCAGCAGCTTAACGGACAGGGGGCTTCCCTACGAGCAGTACTTC | CASSLTDRGLPYEQYF
TRBJ2-7 | TRBD1 | . | TRBV7-9 | TGTGCCAGCAGCTCCACCGGGACAGGGTCCTACGAGCAGTACTTC | CASSSTGTGSYEQYF
TRBJ2-7 | . | . | TRBV2 | TGTGCCAGCAGTGAAGGGACAAGCGGCGAGCAGTACTTC | CASSEGTSGEQYF
TRBJ1-1 | TRBD1 | many | TRBV20-1 | TGCAGTGCTAGAGACACCAACCACAGGGGTGACACCTCTGAAGCTTTCTTT | CSARDTNHRGDTSEAFF
TRBJ2-3 | TRBD2 | many | TRBV7-2 | TGTGCCAGCAGCAGGCTAGCGGTAAGCACAGATACGCAGTATTTT | CASSRLAVSTDTQYF
TRBJ2-5 | TRBD1 | few | TRBV12-3/TRBV12-4 | TGTGCCAGCAGTGCCTCGGGACAGGTGGGAGAGACCCAGTACTTC | CASSASGQVGETQYF